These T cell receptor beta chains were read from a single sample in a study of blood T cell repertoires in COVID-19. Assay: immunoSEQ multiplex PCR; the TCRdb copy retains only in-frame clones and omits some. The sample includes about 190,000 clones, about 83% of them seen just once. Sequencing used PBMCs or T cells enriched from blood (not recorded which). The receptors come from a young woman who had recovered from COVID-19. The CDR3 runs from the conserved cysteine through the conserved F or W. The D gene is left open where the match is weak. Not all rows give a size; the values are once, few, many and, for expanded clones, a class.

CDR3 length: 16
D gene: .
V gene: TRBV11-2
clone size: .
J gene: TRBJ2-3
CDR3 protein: CASSWTTDTSTDTQYF
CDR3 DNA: TGTGCCAGCAGCTGGACGACAGATACTAGCACAGATACGCAGTATTTT

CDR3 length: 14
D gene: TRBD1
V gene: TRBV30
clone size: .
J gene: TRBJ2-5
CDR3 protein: CAWGIQGAVETQYF
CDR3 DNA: TGTGCCTGGGGTATTCAGGGGGCTGTTGAGACCCAGTACTTC

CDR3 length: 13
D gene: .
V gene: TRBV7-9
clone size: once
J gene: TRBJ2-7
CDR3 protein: CASRGSRGYEQYF
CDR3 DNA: TGTGCCAGCAGGGGCTCCCGGGGCTACGAGCAGTACTTC

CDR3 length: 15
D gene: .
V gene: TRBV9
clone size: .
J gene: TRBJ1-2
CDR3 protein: CASSPSGHINYGYTF
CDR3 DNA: TGTGCCAGCAGCCCATCCGGACATATTAACTATGGCTACACCTTC

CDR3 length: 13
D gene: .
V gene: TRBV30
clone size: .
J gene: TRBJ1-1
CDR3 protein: CAWRGAWATEAFF
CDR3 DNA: TGTGCCTGGAGGGGGGCTTGGGCGACTGAAGCTTTCTTT

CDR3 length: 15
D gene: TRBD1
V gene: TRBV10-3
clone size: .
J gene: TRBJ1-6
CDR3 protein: CAISESGQGNSPLHF
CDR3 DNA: TGTGCCATCAGTGAGTCCGGACAGGGGAATTCACCCCTCCACTTT

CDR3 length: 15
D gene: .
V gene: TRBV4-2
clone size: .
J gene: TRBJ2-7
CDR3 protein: CASSQPAAGNYEQYF
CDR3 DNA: TGTGCCAGCAGCCAACCCGCCGCAGGGAACTACGAGCAGTACTTC

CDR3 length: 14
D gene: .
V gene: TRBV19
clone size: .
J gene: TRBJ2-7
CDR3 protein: CASRGSTASYEQYF
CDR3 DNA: TGTGCCAGTAGGGGCTCGACGGCCTCCTACGAGCAGTACTTC

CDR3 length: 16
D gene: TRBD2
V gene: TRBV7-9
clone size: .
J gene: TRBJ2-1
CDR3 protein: CASSLAWTSGRDEQFF
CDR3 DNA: TGTGCCAGCAGCTTAGCTTGGACTAGCGGGAGAGATGAGCAGTTCTTC

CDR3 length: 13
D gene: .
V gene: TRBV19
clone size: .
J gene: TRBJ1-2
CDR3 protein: CASSIRGSYGYTF
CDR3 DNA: TGTGCCAGTAGTATACGGGGGAGCTATGGCTACACCTTC